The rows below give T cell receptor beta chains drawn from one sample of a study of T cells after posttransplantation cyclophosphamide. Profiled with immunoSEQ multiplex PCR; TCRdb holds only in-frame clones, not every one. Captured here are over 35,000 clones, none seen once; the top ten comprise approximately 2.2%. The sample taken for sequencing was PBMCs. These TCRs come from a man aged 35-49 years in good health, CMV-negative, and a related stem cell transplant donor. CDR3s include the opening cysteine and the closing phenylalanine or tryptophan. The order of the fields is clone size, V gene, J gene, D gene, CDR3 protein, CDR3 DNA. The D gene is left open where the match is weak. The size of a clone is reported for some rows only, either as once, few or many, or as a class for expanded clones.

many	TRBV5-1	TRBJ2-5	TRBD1	CASSFTGGGTETQYF	TGCGCCAGCAGCTTTACAGGGGGCGGGACGGAGACCCAGTACTTC
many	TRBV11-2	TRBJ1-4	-	CASSLVAGVNEKLFF	TGTGCCAGCAGCTTAGTGGCGGGGGTTAATGAAAAACTGTTTTTT
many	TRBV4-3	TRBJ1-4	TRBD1	CASSQATGATGEKLFF	TGCGCCAGCAGCCAAGCCACAGGGGCAACAGGGGAAAAACTGTTTTTT
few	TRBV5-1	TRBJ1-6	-	CASSFEGGNSPLHF	TGCGCCAGCAGCTTCGAGGGGGGGAATTCACCCCTCCACTTT
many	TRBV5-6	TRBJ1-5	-	CASSLGAGDSNQPQHF	TGTGCCAGCAGCTTGGGGGCAGGTGATAGCAATCAGCCCCAGCATTTT
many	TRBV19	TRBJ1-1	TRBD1	CASTPDRVATEAFF	TGTGCCAGTACCCCGGACAGGGTGGCCACTGAAGCTTTCTTT
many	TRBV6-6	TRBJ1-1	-	CATKTGEAFF	TGTGCCACCAAAACAGGTGAAGCTTTCTTT
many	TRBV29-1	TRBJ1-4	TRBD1	CSVSGGQGFFGNEKLFF	TGCAGCGTCTCAGGAGGACAGGGATTCTTTGGGAATGAAAAACTGTTTTTT
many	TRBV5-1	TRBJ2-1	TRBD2	CASSSGLAGGNEQFF	TGCGCCAGCAGCTCCGGACTAGCGGGAGGGAATGAGCAGTTCTTC
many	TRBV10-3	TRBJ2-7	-	CAISEGGVYEQYF	TGTGCCATCAGTGAGGGAGGAGTCTACGAGCAGTACTTC
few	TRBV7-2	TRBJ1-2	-	CASSGGRGLNGYTF	TGTGCCAGCAGCGGGGGACGGGGGTTGAATGGCTACACCTTC
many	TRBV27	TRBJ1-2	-	CASSFRGEHPYGYTF	TGTGCCAGCAGTTTCAGGGGAGAACACCCCTATGGCTACACCTTC
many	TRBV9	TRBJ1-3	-	CASSGRNTIYF	TGTGCCAGCAGCGGTAGAAACACCATATATTTT
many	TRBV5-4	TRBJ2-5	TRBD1	CASSSRTGTETQYF	TGTGCCAGCAGCTCTCGGACAGGGACAGAGACCCAGTACTTC
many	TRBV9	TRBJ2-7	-	CASSVELSSYEQYF	TGTGCCAGCAGCGTCGAACTGAGCTCCTACGAGCAGTACTTC
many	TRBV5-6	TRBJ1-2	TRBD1	CASLDRAGGYGYTF	TGTGCCAGCTTGGACAGGGCGGGCGGCTATGGCTACACCTTC
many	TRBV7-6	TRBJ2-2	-	CASRLTGELFF	TGTGCCAGCAGACTAACCGGGGAGCTGTTTTTT
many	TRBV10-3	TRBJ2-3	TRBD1	CAISGTGVDTQYF	TGTGCCATCTCAGGAACAGGGGTCGATACGCAGTATTTT
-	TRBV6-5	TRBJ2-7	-	CAGKERGNYEQYF	TGTGCCGGCAAAGAGAGGGGGAACTACGAGCAGTACTTC
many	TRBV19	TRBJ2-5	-	CASSIGTGIQETQYF	TGTGCCAGTAGTATAGGGACCGGGATCCAAGAGACCCAGTACTTC
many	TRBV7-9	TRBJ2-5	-	CASSIKETQYF	TGTGCCAGCAGCATAAAAGAGACCCAGTACTTC
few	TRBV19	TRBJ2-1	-	CASSISQGGNEQFF	TGTGCCAGTAGTATAAGTCAGGGGGGCAATGAGCAGTTCTTC